This TCR beta chain stems from a study of T cells in localized non-small cell lung cancer. Comment on this clone: Its antigen is currently unknown.

Sequencing used immunoSEQ multiplex PCR; TCRdb keeps in-frame clones, though not all of them. This table holds 20,000 to 25,000 clones, about 90% found once. The germline V gene has CDR1 MNHNY and CDR2 SVGAGI (reference sequence). CDR3 size: 14 residues. Trimming left V 4 bases short and J 8 bases short, with 14 bases between. Overall study findings and caveats: Within adjacent lung there appeared a median roughly 60 of the top 100 tumor clones. Patients showing higher blood T cell density tended to see longer overall survival. Uninvolved adjacent lung, not tumor, had the highest T cell clonality.

The sequences come from peripheral blood, collected before any cancer treatment. The genes are TRBV6-6 and TRBJ1-4; D possibly corresponds to TRBD1 (5 bases). This sequence was found in a male donor aged 60 or over with stage I squamous cell lung carcinoma. The CDR3 DNA sequence: TGTGCCAGCAGTTTCCCACGACAGAACGAAAAACTGTTTTTT. This encodes CASSFPRQNEKLFF.